This is a list of T cell receptor beta chains from one sample in a study of somatic mutations in cytotoxic T cells in rheumatoid arthritis. TCRdb's copy holds only in-frame clones and misses some; the assay was immunoSEQ multiplex PCR. The data show 12,000 or so clones, with roughly four fifths seen just once and 14% held by the top ten. Source material: CD8+ T cells sorted from blood. The receptor source for this set is a woman aged 60 to 75 in good health. The CDR3 runs from the conserved cysteine through the conserved F or W. The order of the fields is clone size, D gene, V gene, J gene, CDR3 DNA, CDR3 protein. D genes are given only for firm matches. Only some rows state a clone size, as once, few, many or a class for expanded clones.

>.|.|TRBV6-1|TRBJ1-2
TGTGCCAGCAGTGAAGGGGGAGGGTGGTATGGCTACACCTTC
CASSEGGGWYGYTF
>.|TRBD2|TRBV28|TRBJ2-3
TGTGCCAGCAGTTTGACTAGCGGGGTGTCCCTGGGAGATACGCAGTATTTT
CASSLTSGVSLGDTQYF
>medium-sized|TRBD2|TRBV30|TRBJ2-3
TGTGCCTGGAGTGTAGGCGGGGGGGCTACAGATACGCAGTATTTT
CAWSVGGGATDTQYF
>.|.|TRBV4-2|TRBJ2-5
TGTGCCAGCAGCCAGGATGACAACCAAGAGACCCAGTACTTC
CASSQDDNQETQYF
>.|.|TRBV7-6|TRBJ2-1
TGTGCCAGCAGCTTAGGTCTCGGGAATGAGCAGTTCTTC
CASSLGLGNEQFF
>.|.|TRBV7-9|TRBJ2-1
TGTGCCAGCAGCGGGGGGACGGAGGTCTTC
CASSGGTEVF
>.|.|TRBV30|TRBJ2-2
TGTGCCTGGAGTGTATGGGGAGGCGCGAACACCGGGGAGCTGTTTTTT
CAWSVWGGANTGELFF
>.|.|TRBV11-2|TRBJ2-2
TGTGCCAGCAGCTTATGGGGCGGGGAGACCGGGGAGCTGTTTTTT
CASSLWGGETGELFF
>.|.|TRBV9|TRBJ2-1
TGTGCCAGCAGCCCCGCCGGGACTCGTTACAATGAGCAGTTCTTC
CASSPAGTRYNEQFF
>.|TRBD1|TRBV4-2|TRBJ1-1
TGTGCCAGCAGCCAAGGTTATCTAGGAGGGGGCGTCACTGAAGCTTTCTTT
CASSQGYLGGGVTEAFF
>.|.|TRBV5-1|TRBJ2-3
TGCGCCACCTCTTCCAGGGGTAGGAGCACAGATACGCAGTATTTT
CATSSRGRSTDTQYF
>.|.|TRBV6-5|TRBJ2-3
TGTGCCAGCAGTTACTCTGGGGGGACAGATACGCAGTATTTT
CASSYSGGTDTQYF
>once|.|TRBV19|TRBJ1-6
TGTGCCAGTAGGCTACAGGGAAGCTCCTATAATTCACCCCTCCACTTT
CASRLQGSSYNSPLHF
>.|.|TRBV4-2|TRBJ2-1
TGTGCCAGCAGCCAAGAAAATGTCCTCTACAATGAGCAGTTCTTC
CASSQENVLYNEQFF
>.|TRBD2|TRBV5-6|TRBJ2-2
TGTGCCAGCTCCGGGGGGGCGAGCGGGGAGCTGTTTTTT
CASSGGASGELFF
>.|.|TRBV7-8|TRBJ2-1
TGTGCCAGCAGCTACGAGCGGGCCCTCTCGGGGAATGAGCAGTTCTTC
CASSYERALSGNEQFF
>.|TRBD2|TRBV11-2|TRBJ2-4
TGTGCCAGCAGCTTAGGCGGGAGCATTCAGTACTTC
CASSLGGSIQYF
>.|TRBD2|TRBV5-1|TRBJ2-3
TGCGCCAGCAGCCCAATTGGTCTAGCGGGGGGCGTTAATACGCAGTATTTT
CASSPIGLAGGVNTQYF
>.|.|TRBV21-1|TRBJ1-3
TGTGCCAGCAGCACGGACAGGAGCTCTGGAAACACCATATATTTT
CASSTDRSSGNTIYF
>.|.|TRBV10-3|TRBJ2-6
TGTGCCATCAGTGAGACTGTCTCTGGGGCCAACGTCCTGACTTTC
CAISETVSGANVLTF
>.|.|TRBV6-6|TRBJ2-7
TGTGCCAGCAGTCCCCATGGGGGGTATAACGAGCAGTACTTC
CASSPHGGYNEQYF
>few|TRBD1|TRBV4-1|TRBJ2-5
TGCGCCAGCAGCTCACTAAGGGGGCCTTGGGAGACCCAGTACTTC
CASSSLRGPWETQYF
>.|TRBD1|TRBV11-2|TRBJ2-7
TGTGCCAGCAGCCTAGAAGGACAGGGGGCGATCAGCGAGCAGTACTTC
CASSLEGQGAISEQYF
>.|.|TRBV7-7|TRBJ2-5
TGTGCTAGCAGCTTAGACGGTTGGGAGACCCAGTACTTC
CASSLDGWETQYF
>few|.|TRBV5-4|TRBJ1-2
TGTGCCAGCAGCTTGGAGGGGCCGCGTCCTTCCTACTATGGCTACACCTTC
CASSLEGPRPSYYGYTF
>.|.|TRBV7-9|TRBJ2-3
TGTGCCAGCAGCCCCCCCCTAGTGGTCGCAGATACGCAGTATTTT
CASSPPLVVADTQYF
>.|.|TRBV19|TRBJ1-1
TGTGCCAGTCCCCCCCATTCGGGGGACCACACTGAAGCTTTCTTT
CASPPHSGDHTEAFF
>once|.|TRBV9|TRBJ1-5
TGTGCCAGCAGCGTAGGGGACAACACCAATCAGCCCCAGCATTTT
CASSVGDNTNQPQHF
>.|.|TRBV27|TRBJ1-6
TGTGCCAGCAGGGTTGGGGGCACATTTTCCAGCTCCTATAATTCACCCCTCCACTTT
CASRVGGTFSSSYNSPLHF
>.|.|TRBV7-9|TRBJ2-4
TGTGCCAGCAGCCCGCTTGGCAACATTCAGTACTTC
CASSPLGNIQYF
>.|.|TRBV7-9|TRBJ2-5
TGTGCCAGCAGCTTAGACAGGGTTTGGGAAGAGACCCAGTACTTC
CASSLDRVWEETQYF
>.|.|TRBV6-1|TRBJ2-3
TGTGCCAGCAGTTCCAGTTCCACAGATACGCAGTATTTT
CASSSSSTDTQYF
>.|TRBD2|TRBV9|TRBJ2-3
TGTGCCAGCAGCATTAGCGGGGGTGCCTTAAAAGATACGCAGTATTTT
CASSISGGALKDTQYF
>.|TRBD2|TRBV7-7|TRBJ2-1
TGTGCTAGCAGCTTAGTTCGGACTAGCAGTTACAATGAGCAGTTCTTC
CASSLVRTSSYNEQFF
>.|TRBD1|TRBV9|TRBJ2-7
TGTGCCAGCAGCCACGGACAGGGTGGTTACGAGCAGTACTTC
CASSHGQGGYEQYF